Presented here are 22 T cell receptor beta chains from one specimen sequenced in a study of cytomegalovirus exposure and HLA in healthy donors. Vbeta (60) and Jbeta (13) primers were used in the PCR. Some clones are missing from TCRdb's copy, which holds only in-frame ones; the method was immunoSEQ multiplex PCR. The sample consists of about 130,000 clones, 70% to 80% of them appearing once. Source material: PBMCs. The receptor set was obtained from a female donor in good health and CMV-seropositive.

The rearrangement joins TRBV7-9 to TRBJ2-7; a possible D gene is TRBD2 (6 bases). Per germline, CDR1 SEHNR and CDR2 FQNEAQ (reference sequence). CDR3 length: 16 amino acids. Trimming left V 2 bases short and J 4 bases short, with 18 bases between. The CDR3 nucleotides are TGTGCCAGCAGCTTATCTTACGGGAGCACCCTGTACGAGCAGTACTTC. It translates to CASSLSYGSTLYEQYF.

This chain links TRBV9 with TRBJ2-3, with D hard to call. Germline V gives CDR1 SGDLS, CDR2 YYNGEE. The V and J ends lost 4 bases and 6 bases respectively, with 15 bases between them. This CDR3 is built from 14 residues. The CDR3 loop is CASSTGSYWDTQYF. CDR3 nucleotides: TGTGCCAGCAGCACCGGGTCTTATTGGGATACGCAGTATTTT.

V gene TRBV5-1 combines with J gene TRBJ2-2, with D possibly being TRBD1 (5 bases). V was clipped by 0 bases and J by 4 bases, with 7 bases between them. CDR1 SGHRS and CDR2 YFSETQ come from the germline V gene. This CDR3 contains 14 residues. The CDR3 is CASSLAQGTGELFF. The CDR3 bases are TGCGCCAGCAGCTTGGCCCAGGGCACCGGGGAGCTGTTTTTT.

The V and J genes are TRBV19 and TRBJ1-5; D gene unclear. The CDR3 totals 16 residues. Trimming left V 1 base short and J 0 bases short, with 10 bases between. Germline CDR1 is LNHDA and CDR2 is SQIVND (reference sequence). CDR3 DNA: TGTGCCAGTAGTATAGTAGGAGGATATAGCAATCAGCCCCAGCATTTT. Encoded protein: CASSIVGGYSNQPQHF.

The chain joins TRBV30 to TRBJ1-6; unclear D gene. CDR1 GTSNPN and CDR2 SVGIG come from the germline V gene (reference sequence). V lost 1 base and J lost 8, with 9 bases in between. The CDR3 consists of 13 residues. Written as DNA, the CDR3 is TGTGCCTGGAGTGATAGAGGGTATTCACCCCTCCACTTT. It yields the protein CAWSDRGYSPLHF.

This clone was detected a few times. This chain joins TRBV7-9 and TRBJ2-3; a weak D match, TRBD2 (6 bases). The ends were cut back, 4 bases at V and 0 bases at J, with 17 bases in the middle. The CDR3 runs 17 residues. The germline gives CDR1 SEHNR, CDR2 FQNEAQ (reference sequence). CDR3: CASSSAVGTPSTDTQYF. The CDR3 DNA reads TGTGCCAGCAGCTCAGCCGTAGGGACTCCTAGCACAGATACGCAGTATTTT.

The chain uses TRBV6-5 and TRBJ2-3; 7 bases are shared with TRBD1. Germline V gene lookup returns CDR1 MNHEY and CDR2 SVGAGI. The CDR3 has 13 residues. The junction had 5 bases not matched to a gene; V was cut back by 9 bases and J by 2 bases. In DNA, the CDR3 is TGTGCCAGTCGGGACAGCCCCACAGATACGCAGTATTTT. It is translated as CASRDSPTDTQYF.

The chain couples TRBV9 to TRBJ2-5; unclear D gene. This CDR3 contains 15 residues. V lost 1 base, J lost 2 bases, and 12 bases lay in between. The germline V gene has CDR1 SGDLS and CDR2 YYNGEE. DNA for the CDR3: TGTGCCAGCAGCGTACTCAGTGCTTCTCAAGAGACCCAGTACTTC. This encodes CASSVLSASQETQYF.

This clone appeared a few times. The V call is TRBV7-7, the J call TRBJ2-3; possible D gene TRBD1, 5 bases. Per the germline V gene, CDR1 is SSHAT and CDR2 is FNYEAQ (reference sequence). This CDR3 has 13 residues. Deletions cut 5 bases from V and 4 bases from J, with 10 bases between. The CDR3 bases are TGTGCCAGCAGCATTCAAGGGGCAGATACGCAGTATTTT. Residues: CASSIQGADTQYF.

In nucleotides, the CDR3 is TGCAGCGTTATACGCAACCGGGGGGGCGACTACGAGCAGTACTTC. Translating it yields CSVIRNRGGDYEQYF. V is TRBV29-1 and J is TRBJ2-7; 8 nucleotides align to TRBD2. Germline values: CDR1 SQVTM, CDR2 ANQGSEA. The CDR3 extends over 15 amino acids. The junction had 12 bases not matched to a gene; V was cut back by 5 bases and J by 3 bases.

V usage is TRBV2 and J usage is TRBJ2-2; TRBD1 matches at 7 bases. The CDR3 is 14 residues long. V trimming: 6 bases; J trimming: 1 base; junction bases outside the gene matches: 2. CDR1 and CDR2 (germline): SNHLY, FYNNEI. DNA for the CDR3: TGTGCCAGCAGGGGACAGCTGAACACCGGGGAGCTGTTTTTT. As protein: CASRGQLNTGELFF.

This sequence joins TRBV19 and TRBJ1-5; D is uncertain. Germline V gives CDR1 LNHDA, CDR2 SQIVND (reference sequence). The CDR3 covers 16 residues. V lost 1 base to trimming and J lost 3 bases, with 13 bases between them. CDR3 sequence reads: CASSIAGGLYNQPQHF. The CDR3 region has the DNA TGTGCCAGTAGTATAGCCGGAGGACTGTACAATCAGCCCCAGCATTTT.

V usage is TRBV7-2 and J usage is TRBJ2-3, with D possibly being TRBD1 (5 bases). The CDR3 totals 11 residues. The V and J ends lost 4 bases and 7 bases respectively, with 6 bases between them. Germline values: CDR1 SGHTA, CDR2 FQGNSA. The CDR3 nucleotides read TGTGCCAGCAGCTCAGGGTATACGCAGTATTTT. Its protein is CASSSGYTQYF.

The genes are TRBV5-1 and TRBJ2-7; 9 bases are shared with TRBD1. The CDR3 is made up of 16 amino acids. Trimming removed 2 bases from V and 0 bases from J; junction bases left unmatched: 6. Germline CDR1 reads SGHRS; CDR2 reads YFSETQ. The CDR3 nucleotides are TGCGCCAGCAGCTTCCTCGGGGGACAGGGCTCCTACGAGCAGTACTTC. Protein product: CASSFLGGQGSYEQYF.

Note on this clone: The junction shows a germline mismatch at one end, possibly a read error. This sequence joins TRBV18 and TRBJ2-7, with TRBD1 as a possible D gene (5 bases). The CDR3 consists of 11 residues. Germline V CDR1 and CDR2: KGHSH, LQKENI. CDR3 DNA sequence: TGTGCCAGCAGGGGTTACTACGAGCAGTCCTTC. It encodes CASRGYYEQSF.

In this sample, this clone turned up a few times. This sequence joins TRBV6-1 and TRBJ1-6; TRBD1 matches 7 bases. Trimming at V came to 7 bases and at J to 10 bases, leaving 7 bases not matched to a gene. CDR1 is MNHNS and CDR2 is SASEGT in the germline V gene. The CDR3 length is 13 residues. CDR3 sequence (DNA): TGTGCCAGCACCGACAGGGTGGAATCACCCCTCCACTTT. Translating it yields CASTDRVESPLHF.

The chain uses TRBV19 and TRBJ1-5; possible D gene TRBD1, 6 bases. Germline CDR1 and CDR2: LNHDA and SQIVND (reference sequence). The CDR3 has 14 residues. V gave up 5 bases and J gave up 3 bases, with 11 bases separating them. CDR3 DNA: TGTGCCAGTAGTCCCGGACAGCACAATCAGCCCCAGCATTTT. The encoded protein is CASSPGQHNQPQHF.

This clone was found once. The chain recombines TRBV7-2 with TRBJ1-1, with 8 bases matching TRBD1. Germline V gene sequence: CDR1 SGHTA, CDR2 FQGNSA. V was clipped by 5 bases and J by 2 bases; unmatched bases: 10. This CDR3 region has 16 residues. CDR3 amino acids: CASSPRTGTSNTEAFF. Here the CDR3 DNA reads TGTGCCAGCAGCCCTAGGACAGGGACATCAAACACTGAAGCTTTCTTT.

This clone has only a few counts. The chain carries TRBV5-1 and TRBJ2-3; 14 bases map to TRBD2. With V trimmed by 6 bases and J by 6 bases, 9 bases remained unmatched. Per germline, CDR1 SGHRS and CDR2 YFSETQ. CDR3 length: 16 amino acids. CDR3 sequence reads: CASTQRLAGGPDTQYF. CDR3 nucleotide sequence: TGCGCCAGCACCCAGCGACTAGCGGGGGGGCCGGATACGCAGTATTTT.

The V call is TRBV7-3, the J call TRBJ2-5; tentative D call: TRBD2 (7 bases). Germline CDR1 reads SGHTA; CDR2 reads FQGTGA. The germline V and J ends were trimmed by 0 bases and 0 bases, with 11 bases remaining between them. The CDR3 sequence is 16 residues long. CDR3 coding DNA: TGTGCCAGCAGCTTAACTGCGGGGGCCAACCAAGAGACCCAGTACTTC. It translates to CASSLTAGANQETQYF.

To note about this clone: The junction departs from the called germline gene at one end, perhaps through a read error. V and J are TRBV5-1 and TRBJ2-2; 9 positions match TRBD1. Germline lookup yields CDR1 SGHRS and CDR2 YFSETQ. The CDR3 contains 18 residues. The CDR3 coding sequence is TGCGCCAGCAGCTTGGGGGACAGGGTGTTCGCGAACACCGGGAAGCTGTTTTTT. Translating it yields CASSLGDRVFANTGKLFF.

V is TRBV6-5 and J is TRBJ2-3, with D perhaps TRBD2 (7 bases). This CDR3 spans 15 amino acids. Deletions cut 2 bases from V and 3 bases from J, with 12 bases between. CDR1 is MNHEY and CDR2 is SVGAGI in the germline V gene. CDR3 coding DNA: TGTGCCAGCAGTTACCGGGGGGCGCGGACAGATACGCAGTATTTT. It specifies CASSYRGARTDTQYF.